The rows below give T cell receptor beta chains drawn from one sample of a study of blood T cells in healthy people across ages. MiXCR, run by TCRdb on the 5' RACE reads, gives a single entry per CDR3 protein. This sample has 1.5 million to 2 million distinct CDR3 sequences, with just under 50% found just once. The sample was blood. The receptors originated from a woman aged 40-49 years in good health. CDR3s include the opening cysteine and the closing phenylalanine or tryptophan. The D gene is left open where the match is weak. Rows may omit the clone size; those that give it use once, few, many or a size class.

V gene	clone size	D gene	J gene	CDR3 DNA	CDR3 protein
TRBV6-2/TRBV6-3	once	NA	TRBJ2-5	TGTGCCAGCAGTTTGTCGACAGGCCCCAAGAGTTGGACCCAGTACTTC	CASSLSTGPKSWTQYF
TRBV6-2/TRBV6-3	once	TRBD1	TRBJ1-5	TGTGCCAGCAGTTCCCGGACAGGGTTACCTGATCAGCCCCAGCATTTT	CASSSRTGLPDQPQHF
TRBV29-1	NA	NA	TRBJ2-7	TGCAGCGTTGAAGATCTACTGTCCGGCGAGATTTCCTACGAGCAGTACTTC	CSVEDLLSGEISYEQYF
TRBV21-1	NA	NA	TRBJ2-7	TGTGCCAGCACCTTACATTCCTACGAGCAGTACTTC	CASTLHSYEQYF
TRBV7-2	NA	NA	TRBJ1-4	TGTGCCAGCAGCTCACTCTCGGGGGGTGAAAAACTGTTTTTT	CASSSLSGGEKLFF
TRBV7-9	NA	TRBD1	TRBJ2-3	TGTGCCAGCAGCTCCGGGACAGGGGGCGCAACTTTGAAAGATACGCAGTATTTT	CASSSGTGGATLKDTQYF
TRBV4-3	NA	NA	TRBJ2-4	TGCGCCAGCAGCCAAGATCTCCAGGCACCAAAAAACATTCAGTACTTC	CASSQDLQAPKNIQYF
TRBV13	few	NA	TRBJ2-1	TGTGCCAGCAGCCCAGCCCGGCGGGGGCGGAATGAGCAGTTCTTC	CASSPARRGRNEQFF
TRBV7-2	NA	TRBD1	TRBJ2-2	TGTGCCAGCAGCCAGGGACAGGGTTTGGTCGGGGAGCTGTTTTTT	CASSQGQGLVGELFF
TRBV29-1	few	NA	TRBJ2-3	TGCAGCGTTCCGCTTCTAGCTTCCGGCACAGATACGCAGTATTTT	CSVPLLASGTDTQYF
TRBV2	NA	NA	TRBJ1-2	TGTGCCAGCATCGGGCAGTCCCAAATTAACTATGGCTACACCTTC	CASIGQSQINYGYTF
TRBV4-3	few	TRBD2	TRBJ2-3	TGCGCCAGCAGCCAAGACGGGGGGGGGCTAGATACGCAGTATTTT	CASSQDGGGLDTQYF
TRBV11-3	NA	NA	TRBJ1-1	TGTGCCAGCAGCTCAAACACAGGGAAAGGCGCTTTCTTT	CASSSNTGKGAFF
TRBV10-3	NA	TRBD1	TRBJ2-7	TGTGCCATCAGTTGGACAGGGCACACTTACAATGAGCAGTACTTC	CAISWTGHTYNEQYF
TRBV11-2	NA	NA	TRBJ2-3	TGTGCCAGCAGCTTAGATTACGGGGGTACGCAGTATTTT	CASSLDYGGTQYF
TRBV27	few	NA	TRBJ1-6	TGTGCCAGCAGTTTATCCGTTCTAGGGGTGGCCTATAATTCACCCCTCCACTTT	CASSLSVLGVAYNSPLHF
TRBV6-5	once	NA	TRBJ1-6	TGTGCCAGCAGTGACAGAAGAGCTAATTCACCCCTCCACTTT	CASSDRRANSPLHF
TRBV4-1	NA	TRBD1	TRBJ1-5	TGCGCCAGCAGCCGAGGATCCGGGACAGGGGTTCAGCCCCAGCATTTT	CASSRGSGTGVQPQHF
TRBV28	NA	NA	TRBJ1-4	TGTGCCAGCAGTTTCTCGGGGGGGGCTAATGAAAAACTGTTTTTT	CASSFSGGANEKLFF
TRBV4-3	few	NA	TRBJ1-2	TGCGCCAGCAGCCAAGAACCGGGAACGGGAGGCTACACCTTC	CASSQEPGTGGYTF
TRBV10-3	NA	NA	TRBJ1-1	TGTGCCATCAGTGAGTCGAGCAGGGCTAACACTGAAGCTTTCTTT	CAISESSRANTEAFF
TRBV3-1	few	TRBD1	TRBJ1-6	TGTGCCAGCAGCCAAGTGGGGGGGACAGGGGGTTACAATTCACCCCTCCACTTT	CASSQVGGTGGYNSPLHF
TRBV6-2/TRBV6-3	NA	NA	TRBJ1-2	TGTGCCAACAGTTGGGTACTCTATGGCTACACCTTC	CANSWVLYGYTF
TRBV7-8	NA	NA	TRBJ2-4	TGTGCCAGCAGCTTGTGGGGGGGGGCTGACATTCAGTACTTC	CASSLWGGADIQYF
TRBV2	few	NA	TRBJ2-1	TGTGCCAGCAGCCCAAAGCGGTCCCGGAGCTCCTACAATGAGCAGTTCTTC	CASSPKRSRSSYNEQFF
TRBV6-6	once	TRBD1	TRBJ1-5	TGTGCCAGTACAGGGGCGGAAAATCAGCCCCAGCATTTT	CASTGAENQPQHF
TRBV6-5	NA	NA	TRBJ2-3	TGTGCCAGCAGTTACTCGTTCCTGGCGGCGAGCACAGATACGCAGTATTTT	CASSYSFLAASTDTQYF
TRBV18	NA	NA	TRBJ2-4	TGTGCCAGCTCACCCAGGCAGGCGGCCAAAAACATTCAGTACTTC	CASSPRQAAKNIQYF
TRBV4-3	few	NA	TRBJ1-2	TGCGCCAGCAGCCCGGACCTACGCGGTAACTATGGCTACACCTTC	CASSPDLRGNYGYTF
TRBV9	NA	NA	TRBJ2-1	TGTGCCAGCAGCGTAGGTACCAGGGTCCCCAATGAGCAGTTCTTC	CASSVGTRVPNEQFF
TRBV3-1	NA	TRBD2	TRBJ2-1	TGTGCCAGCAGCCTTGGGTGGGGGGGTAGGAATGAGCAGTTCTTC	CASSLGWGGRNEQFF
TRBV7-9	few	NA	TRBJ2-1	TGTGCCAGCTCATCCCCGTCCAATGAGCAGTTCTTC	CASSSPSNEQFF
TRBV28	NA	TRBD2	TRBJ2-7	TGTGCCAGCAGTTTAAAGGGACTAGCGGGGGATTACGAGCAGTACTTC	CASSLKGLAGDYEQYF
TRBV24-1	NA	TRBD1	TRBJ2-6	TGTGCCACCAGTGACTCAAGGACAGGCTCCTCAGGGGTCCTGACTTTC	CATSDSRTGSSGVLTF
TRBV7-2	NA	TRBD1	TRBJ1-4	TGTGCCAGCAGCTTAGGGGGACAGGGTCTAAGTGAAAAACTGTTTTTT	CASSLGGQGLSEKLFF
TRBV7-2	NA	NA	TRBJ1-2	TGTGCCAGCAGCTTAATGTCAGGGGTGGATGGCTATACCTTC	CASSLMSGVDGYTF
TRBV6-5	many	TRBD1	TRBJ2-7	TGTGCCAGCAGTCCCGGGACAGGGGAAAACGAGCAGTACTTC	CASSPGTGENEQYF
TRBV5-6	NA	NA	TRBJ1-2	TGTGCCAGCAGCTTGGTAACCGCCCAGACGTATGGCTACACCTTC	CASSLVTAQTYGYTF
TRBV4-1	NA	TRBD1	TRBJ2-3	TGCGCCAGCAGCCAACCCGGGACAGGGGGAAGGAATACGCAGTATTTT	CASSQPGTGGRNTQYF
TRBV15	NA	TRBD1	TRBJ1-2	TGTGCCACCAGCAGAGATCGATTGAAGGGCAGGGGGGGTGGCTACACCTTC	CATSRDRLKGRGGGYTF
TRBV12-3/TRBV12-4	once	TRBD1	TRBJ2-7	TGTGCCAGCAGTGTTATCAGGGGGCACGAGCAGTACTTC	CASSVIRGHEQYF
TRBV20-1	NA	TRBD2	TRBJ2-3	TGCAGTGCTGGGGGGACTAGCGGAACAGATACGCAGTATTTT	CSAGGTSGTDTQYF
TRBV28	NA	NA	TRBJ2-5	TGTGCCAGCAGTTCACCGGCAGAAAGCCAAGAGACCCAGTACTTC	CASSSPAESQETQYF
TRBV6-5	few	NA	TRBJ2-4	TGTGCCAGCAGTTACGAGGGGGGGGACATTCAGTACTTC	CASSYEGGDIQYF
TRBV29-1	few	NA	TRBJ2-3	TGCAGCGTTGATAGGACGTGGGATACGCAGTATTTT	CSVDRTWDTQYF
TRBV7-2	once	NA	TRBJ2-3	TGTGCCAGCAGCAGCCGGGACTGGGCAGATACGCAGTATTTT	CASSSRDWADTQYF
TRBV6-6	NA	NA	TRBJ2-4	TGTGCCAGCAGACAAAGCAGAAACATTCAGTACTTC	CASRQSRNIQYF
TRBV18	few	TRBD1	TRBJ2-7	TGTGCCAGCTCAATTAAACAGGGGAGCCCCTACGAGCAGTACTTC	CASSIKQGSPYEQYF
TRBV6-2/TRBV6-3	many	TRBD2	TRBJ2-3	TGTGCCAGCAGTACCCGGGACTACAAGCGAGATACGCAGTATTTT	CASSTRDYKRDTQYF